The rows below give T cell receptor beta chains drawn from one sample of a study of human T cells and chemical hapten exposure. TCRdb re-derived calls from the RACE reads in MiXCR, one entry per CDR3 protein. Seen here are more than 300,000 distinct CDR3 sequences, approximately 5.1% observed once, and the top ten hold roughly 2.6%. This specimen consisted of whole blood, obtained in connection with sensitization to the hapten diphenylcyclopropenone (DPC). The receptors were gathered from a woman aged 45-65 years with alopecia areata. Some clones in this sample may be carry-over from other donors' samples. Both conserved end residues are part of each CDR3. The order of the fields is clone size, J gene, V gene, D gene, CDR3 DNA, CDR3 protein. D genes are given only for firm matches. Expanded clones are given a class, and other clones once, few, many or no size at all.

size: .; J: TRBJ2-1; V: TRBV6-1; D: .; DNA: TGTGCCAGCAGTATTTGGAGCGGGTACAATGTGCAGTTCTTC; CDR3: CASSIWSGYNVQFF
size: many; J: TRBJ2-4; V: TRBV12-3/TRBV12-4; D: TRBD2; DNA: TGTGCCAGCAGTCCGAGCGGGAGTGGGTACATTCAGTACTTC; CDR3: CASSPSGSGYIQYF
size: .; J: TRBJ2-7; V: TRBV20-1; D: TRBD1; DNA: TGCAGTGCTACTACAGGGGGCGAGCAGTACTTC; CDR3: CSATTGGEQYF
size: .; J: TRBJ1-1; V: TRBV7-2; D: .; DNA: TGTGCCAGCAGCCCCCGCAGGGAAGGCACTGAAGCTTTCTTT; CDR3: CASSPRREGTEAFF
size: few; J: TRBJ2-3; V: TRBV13; D: .; DNA: TGTGCCAGCAGTTTCGTAGTAGATACGCAGTATTTT; CDR3: CASSFVVDTQYF
size: few; J: TRBJ2-3; V: TRBV29-1; D: .; DNA: TGCAGCGTACAAGGCGGGTATACGCAGTATTTT; CDR3: CSVQGGYTQYF
size: many; J: TRBJ2-3; V: TRBV5-4; D: TRBD2; DNA: TGTGCCAGCAGCTTAGCTCTCGCCCCCCGCCGGGGGGTAGATACGCAGTATTTT; CDR3: CASSLALAPRRGVDTQYF
size: many; J: TRBJ2-1; V: TRBV27; D: TRBD2; DNA: TGTGCCAGCGGACTAGCGGGAGGGACATACAATGAGCAGTTCTTC; CDR3: CASGLAGGTYNEQFF
size: .; J: TRBJ1-1; V: TRBV29-1; D: .; DNA: TGCAGCGTTGAAGATGGGGCAGGGAAAGCTTTCTTT; CDR3: CSVEDGAGKAFF
size: many; J: TRBJ2-7; V: TRBV28; D: TRBD2; DNA: TGTGCCAGCAGAGCGGGGGGAGACATACGCTACGAGCAGTACTTC; CDR3: CASRAGGDIRYEQYF
size: .; J: TRBJ2-2; V: TRBV28; D: TRBD1; DNA: TGTGCCAGCAGTGCCTTGACAGGGACCGGGGAGCTGTTTTTT; CDR3: CASSALTGTGELFF
size: many; J: TRBJ1-5; V: TRBV6-6; D: .; DNA: TGTGCCAGCAGTTACTCCGCGGGGCTCGGCAATCAGCCCCAGCATTTT; CDR3: CASSYSAGLGNQPQHF
size: many; J: TRBJ2-3; V: TRBV3-1; D: .; DNA: TGTGCCAGCAGCCAAGATTACCGTGGGGATACGCAGTATTTT; CDR3: CASSQDYRGDTQYF
size: many; J: TRBJ1-2; V: TRBV20-1; D: TRBD1; DNA: TGCAGTGCCTGGGACAGGGGGCAAATTGGCTACACCTTC; CDR3: CSAWDRGQIGYTF
size: many; J: TRBJ2-4; V: TRBV13; D: TRBD1; DNA: TGTGCCAGCAGCTTGGACAGGGGGCCCAAAAACATTCAGTACTTC; CDR3: CASSLDRGPKNIQYF
size: .; J: TRBJ2-7; V: TRBV6-5; D: .; DNA: TGTGCCAGCAGAAAGCCCCGACTGGGGGTGAATACGTGGGAGCAGTACTTC; CDR3: CASRKPRLGVNTWEQYF
size: many; J: TRBJ2-7; V: TRBV28; D: .; DNA: TGTGCCAGCAGTTTACAGGGGTACTACGAGCAGTACTTC; CDR3: CASSLQGYYEQYF
size: .; J: TRBJ1-3; V: TRBV2; D: .; DNA: TGTGCCAGCAGTGAATCGAGGCTATCTGGAAACACCATATATTTT; CDR3: CASSESRLSGNTIYF